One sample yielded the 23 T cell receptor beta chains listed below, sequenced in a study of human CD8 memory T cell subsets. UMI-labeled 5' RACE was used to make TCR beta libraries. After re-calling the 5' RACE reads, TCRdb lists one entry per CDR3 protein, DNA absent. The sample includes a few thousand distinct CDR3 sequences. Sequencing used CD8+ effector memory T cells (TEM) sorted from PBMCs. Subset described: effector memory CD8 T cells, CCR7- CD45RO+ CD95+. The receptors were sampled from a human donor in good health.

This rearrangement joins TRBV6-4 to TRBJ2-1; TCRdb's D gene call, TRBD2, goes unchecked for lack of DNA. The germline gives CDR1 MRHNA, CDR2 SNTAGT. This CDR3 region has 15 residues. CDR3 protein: CASSDSTGGGNEQFF.

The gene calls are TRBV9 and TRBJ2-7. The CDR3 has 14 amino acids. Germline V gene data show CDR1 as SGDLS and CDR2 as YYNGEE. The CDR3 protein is CASSVTSGPYEQYF.

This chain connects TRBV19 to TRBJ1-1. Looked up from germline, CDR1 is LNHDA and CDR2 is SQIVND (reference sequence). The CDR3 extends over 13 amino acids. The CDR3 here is CASSVRASSEAFF.

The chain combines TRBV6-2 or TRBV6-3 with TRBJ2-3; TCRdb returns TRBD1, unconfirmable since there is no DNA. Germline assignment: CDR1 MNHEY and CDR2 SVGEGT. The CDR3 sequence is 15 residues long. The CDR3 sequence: CASSGTGSSTDTQYF.

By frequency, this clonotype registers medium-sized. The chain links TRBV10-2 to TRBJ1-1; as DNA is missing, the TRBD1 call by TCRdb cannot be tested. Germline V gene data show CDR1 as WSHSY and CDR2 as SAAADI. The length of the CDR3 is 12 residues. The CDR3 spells CASKQGNTEAFF.

The CDR3 sequence: CASSQGLGGAEYF. The chain is built from TRBV4-1 and TRBJ2-4; TCRdb gives TRBD1 as the D gene, but with no DNA this cannot be confirmed. The germline gives CDR1 MGHRA, CDR2 YSYEKL. This CDR3 spans 13 amino acids.

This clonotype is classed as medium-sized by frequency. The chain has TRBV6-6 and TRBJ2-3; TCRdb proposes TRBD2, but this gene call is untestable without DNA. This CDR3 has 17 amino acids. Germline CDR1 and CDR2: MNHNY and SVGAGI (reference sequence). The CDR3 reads CASIHSIAGGPRDTQYF.

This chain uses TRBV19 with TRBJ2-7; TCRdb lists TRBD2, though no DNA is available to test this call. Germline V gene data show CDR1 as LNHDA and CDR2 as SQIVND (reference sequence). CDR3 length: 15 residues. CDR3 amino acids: CASSARLAGYYEQYF.

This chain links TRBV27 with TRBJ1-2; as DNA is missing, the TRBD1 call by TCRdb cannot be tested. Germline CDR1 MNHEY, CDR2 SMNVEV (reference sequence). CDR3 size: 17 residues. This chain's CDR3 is CASSPHGQELTNYGYTF.

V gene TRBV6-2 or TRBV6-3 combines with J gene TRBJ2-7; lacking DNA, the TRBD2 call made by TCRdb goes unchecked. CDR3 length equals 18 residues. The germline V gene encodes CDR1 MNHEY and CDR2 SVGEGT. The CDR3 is CASSYSGLAGGSSYEQYF.

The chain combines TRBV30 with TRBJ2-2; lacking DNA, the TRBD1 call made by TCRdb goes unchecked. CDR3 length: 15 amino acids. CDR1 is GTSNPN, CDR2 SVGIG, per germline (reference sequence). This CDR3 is CAWSVAGAHTGELFF.

CDR3 loop: CASSSRTSGGASSYNEQFF. The rearrangement joins TRBV7-9 to TRBJ2-1; TCRdb indicates TRBD2, and absent DNA this call remains unverified. Germline V gene data show CDR1 as SEHNR and CDR2 as FQNEAQ (reference sequence). The CDR3 covers 19 residues.

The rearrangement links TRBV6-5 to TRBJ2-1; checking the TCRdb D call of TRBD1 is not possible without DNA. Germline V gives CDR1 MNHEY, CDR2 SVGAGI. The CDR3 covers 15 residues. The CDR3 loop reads CASRQGMSSYNEQFF.

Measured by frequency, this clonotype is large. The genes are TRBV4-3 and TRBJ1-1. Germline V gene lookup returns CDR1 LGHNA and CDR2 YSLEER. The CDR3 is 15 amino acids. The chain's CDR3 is CASSQEWPENTEAFF.

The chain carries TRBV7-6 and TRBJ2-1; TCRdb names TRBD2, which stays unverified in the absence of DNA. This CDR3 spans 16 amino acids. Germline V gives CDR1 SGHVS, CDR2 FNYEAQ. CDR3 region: CASSLLNLAGGIEQFF.

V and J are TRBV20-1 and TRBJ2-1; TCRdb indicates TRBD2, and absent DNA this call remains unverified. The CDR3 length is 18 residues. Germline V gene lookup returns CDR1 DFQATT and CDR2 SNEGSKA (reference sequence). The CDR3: CSASPPGLAGSSYNEQFF.

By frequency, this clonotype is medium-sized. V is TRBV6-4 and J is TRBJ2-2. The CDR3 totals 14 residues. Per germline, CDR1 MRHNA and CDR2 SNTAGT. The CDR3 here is CASSDSPETGELFF.

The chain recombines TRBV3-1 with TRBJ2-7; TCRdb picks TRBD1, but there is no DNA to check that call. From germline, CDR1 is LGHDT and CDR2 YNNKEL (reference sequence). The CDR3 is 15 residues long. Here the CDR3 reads CASSQHRDSYNEQYF.

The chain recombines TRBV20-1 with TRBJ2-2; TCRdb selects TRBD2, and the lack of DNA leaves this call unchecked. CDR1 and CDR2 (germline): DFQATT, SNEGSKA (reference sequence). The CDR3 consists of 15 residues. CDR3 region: CSAIQERGYTGELFF.

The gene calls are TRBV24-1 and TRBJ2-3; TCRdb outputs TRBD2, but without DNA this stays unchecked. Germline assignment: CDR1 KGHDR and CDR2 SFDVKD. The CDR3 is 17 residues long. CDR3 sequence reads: CATSPTGLHRSADTQYF.

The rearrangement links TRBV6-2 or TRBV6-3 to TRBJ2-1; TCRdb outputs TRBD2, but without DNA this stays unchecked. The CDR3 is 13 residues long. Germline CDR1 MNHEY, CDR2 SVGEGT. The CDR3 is CASTFSGSWEQFF.

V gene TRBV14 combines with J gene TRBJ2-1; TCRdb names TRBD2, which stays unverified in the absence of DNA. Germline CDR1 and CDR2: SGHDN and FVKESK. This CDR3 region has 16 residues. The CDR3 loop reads CASSLAGTSAEDEQFF.

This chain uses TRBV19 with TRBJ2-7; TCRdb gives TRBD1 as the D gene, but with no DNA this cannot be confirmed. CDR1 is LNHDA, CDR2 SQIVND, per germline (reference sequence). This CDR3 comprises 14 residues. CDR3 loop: CASSMSWGPYEQYF.